This T cell receptor beta chain is from a study of T cells in Graves' hyperthyroidism and ophthalmopathy. This clonotype has a handful of counts. There were TCR beta CDR3 regions amplified from RNA transcripts. TCR CDR3 underwent first-round RT-PCR with the HTBI primer set. TCRdb itself ran the multiplex PCR reads through MiXCR, one entry per CDR3 protein. The repertoire includes about 690,000 distinct CDR3 sequences, roughly 17% of them detected once, and around 16% sits in the top ten. The CDR3 loop spans 16 amino acids. V shed 3 bases, J shed 11 bases, and the junction held 13 bases outside the gene matches. Germline CDR1 MNHNS, CDR2 SASEGT.

Sequenced material: blood. The chain recombines TRBV6-1 with TRBJ1-4; TRBD1 agrees at 9 bases. This sequence was found in a man in his fifties or sixties with Graves' hyperthyroidism. CDR3 protein: CASSDGTGSVRGKLFF. CDR3 nucleotides: TGTGCCAGCAGTGATGGGACAGGGAGTGTAAGGGGGAAACTGTTTTTT.